The 27 T cell receptor beta chains reported below all come from one sample, sequenced in a study of TIL therapy for anti-PD-1-resistant metastatic lung cancer. Time point described: pre-treatment sample, taken before nivolumab and TIL therapy. This was the immunoSEQ v3 assay. Assay used: immunoSEQ multiplex PCR; TCRdb lists only in-frame clones, some missing. The sample shows 55,000 or so clones, roughly four fifths of them seen only once. The sample here was blood, taken at baseline. The source is a person aged 25 to 79 with non-small cell lung cancer.

This clone was seen a handful of times. The chain recombines TRBV7-8 with TRBJ2-3, with 10 bases matching TRBD2. The germline V gene has CDR1 SGHVS and CDR2 FQNEAQ. This CDR3 region has 16 residues. Trimming removed 3 bases from V and 4 bases from J; junction bases left unmatched: 7. The CDR3 region has the DNA TGTGCCAGCAGCTTCCAAGCGGGGGGGCCCGCAGATACGCAGTATTTT. Its protein product is CASSFQAGGPADTQYF.

J is TRBJ2-6 and V is TRBV7-2, with D uncertain. V was cut by 1 base and J by 4 bases, with 17 bases left in between. CDR3 size: 18 residues. Germline V gene data show CDR1 as SGHTA and CDR2 as FQGNSA. Here the CDR3 reads CASSLVPMTRGGANVLTF. CDR3 in DNA: TGTGCCAGCAGCTTAGTACCCATGACACGAGGAGGGGCCAACGTCCTGACTTTC.

The chain couples TRBV7-3 to TRBJ2-2; tentatively, D is TRBD1 (6 bases). Trimming shortened V by 5 bases and J by 8 bases, and 12 bases separated the two germline ends. Per the germline V gene, CDR1 is SGHTA and CDR2 is FQGTGA. This CDR3 contains 13 residues. The CDR3 protein is CASSRGGLGELFF. The CDR3 region has the DNA TGTGCCAGCAGCCGTGGGGGCTTAGGGGAGCTGTTTTTT.

The gene calls are TRBV10-3 and TRBJ2-7; the match to TRBD2 covers 12 bases. CDR1 and CDR2 from the germline V gene are ENHRY and SYGVKD. Losses at the gene ends were 6 bases for V and 5 bases for J; bases not matched to a gene: 14. The CDR3 sequence is 17 residues long. The CDR3 loop reads CAISKGLAGPAGDEQYF. CDR3 coding DNA: TGTGCCATCAGCAAAGGACTAGCGGGACCGGCGGGAGACGAGCAGTACTTC.

This rearrangement joins TRBV7-9 to TRBJ1-3; no definite D call. Germline-derived CDR1 and CDR2 are SEHNR and FQNEAQ (reference sequence). Trimming shortened V by 1 base and J by 0 bases, and 13 bases separated the two germline ends. This CDR3 spans 17 amino acids. The CDR3 is CASSLDGGFFSGNTIYF. CDR3 sequence (DNA): TGTGCCAGCAGCTTAGATGGAGGGTTTTTCTCTGGAAACACCATATATTTT.

The sample holds a few counts of this clone. This chain connects TRBV2 to TRBJ1-5; possible D gene TRBD1, 5 bases. V was cut by 5 bases and J by 6 bases, with 14 bases left in between. The CDR3 length is 14 residues. Germline CDR1 reads SNHLY; CDR2 reads FYNNEI. The CDR3 sequence: CASSREGRGQPQHF. The CDR3 nucleotides read TGTGCCAGCAGTAGGGAGGGGCGAGGTCAGCCCCAGCATTTT.

The genes are TRBV7-8 and TRBJ2-2; 10 bases are shared with TRBD2. The CDR3 covers 18 residues. The trim removed 5 bases at V and 3 bases at J, leaving 12 bases unmatched. Per germline, CDR1 SGHVS and CDR2 FQNEAQ. CDR3 amino acids: CASSRGGSSGGYTGELFF. CDR3 nucleotides: TGTGCCAGCAGCCGAGGCGGTTCTAGCGGGGGTTACACCGGGGAGCTGTTTTTT.

The chain has TRBV24-1 and TRBJ2-1; TRBD2 is a possible D gene (6 bases). The CDR3 contains 15 residues. Trimming cost V 9 bases and J 0 bases, with 14 bases left between them. From germline, CDR1 is KGHDR and CDR2 SFDVKD. Written as DNA, the CDR3 is TGTGCCACCTCCGCGGGACGGAGCTCCTACAATGAGCAGTTCTTC. Translation gives CATSAGRSSYNEQFF.

CDR3 residues: CASSRTYGPYEQYF. In DNA, the CDR3 is TGTGCCTCCTCCAGGACTTACGGTCCCTACGAGCAGTACTTC. The genes are TRBV19 and TRBJ2-7, with D maybe TRBD2 (5 bases). The CDR3 covers 14 residues. The germline gives CDR1 LNHDA, CDR2 SQIVND (reference sequence). Trimming took 11 bases from V and 2 from J, leaving 19 bases between them.

This chain links TRBV4-3 with TRBJ1-4; no clear D. With 4 bases removed from V and 0 bases from J, the gap between germline ends came to 12 bases. The CDR3 loop spans 16 amino acids. Germline V gene sequence: CDR1 LGHNA, CDR2 YSLEER. The CDR3, as DNA: TGCGCCAGCAGCCCTGAAGGTGTCTCAACTAATGAAAAACTGTTTTTT. Translated: CASSPEGVSTNEKLFF.

The V and J genes are TRBV5-1 and TRBJ2-1, with D perhaps TRBD1 (5 bases). Trimming shortened V by 2 bases and J by 5 bases, and 8 bases separated the two germline ends. CDR1 SGHRS and CDR2 YFSETQ come from the germline V gene. This CDR3 comprises 13 residues. The CDR3 region is CASSLTGNNEQFF. The CDR3 DNA reads TGCGCCAGCAGCTTAACAGGAAACAATGAGCAGTTCTTC.

The gene calls are TRBV11-1 and TRBJ2-2, with D possibly TRBD1 on 5 matching bases. Trimming cost V 3 bases and J 7 bases, with 12 bases left between them. CDR3 length: 14 residues. Germline V CDR1 and CDR2: SGHAT, FQDESV (reference sequence). In DNA form, the CDR3 reads TGTGCCAGCAGCTTGGGGCGAAGGGTCGGGGAGCTGTTTTTT. The encoded protein is CASSLGRRVGELFF.

This chain uses TRBV28 with TRBJ1-2; no clear D. Germline CDR1 is MDHEN and CDR2 is SYDVKM. The CDR3 loop spans 14 amino acids. V was clipped by 7 bases and J by 1 base, with 13 bases between them. The CDR3 bases are TGTGCCAGCAAATTGACAAGGGATAACTATGGCTACACCTTC. Protein sequence: CASKLTRDNYGYTF.

The rearrangement uses TRBV4-1 and TRBJ2-4; D is perhaps TRBD1 (6 bases). CDR3 length equals 17 residues. The germline gives CDR1 MGHRA, CDR2 YSYEKL. Between the trimmed V and J ends, which lost 1 base and 1 base, there was a span of 14 bases. This chain's CDR3 is CASSQVLGAHAKNIQYF. The CDR3 nucleotides are TGCGCCAGCAGCCAAGTGTTGGGGGCCCATGCCAAAAACATTCAGTACTTC.

The chain uses TRBV6-1 and TRBJ1-5, with 8 bases lining up with TRBD1. V lost 0 bases and J lost 0; bases outside the gene matches: 1. The CDR3 length is 16 residues. In germline, CDR1 is MNHNS, CDR2 SASEGT. DNA of the CDR3: TGTGCCAGCAGTGAAGCGGGACAGGTTAGCAATCAGCCCCAGCATTTT. Amino acids: CASSEAGQVSNQPQHF.

This chain connects TRBV11-3 to TRBJ2-2, with TRBD2 matching 9 bases. The CDR3 has 16 amino acids. Germline V gene lookup returns CDR1 SGHNT and CDR2 YENEEA. J was trimmed by 5 bases and V by 2 bases; bases with no gene match: 6. This chain's CDR3 is CASSLNVAGVTGELFF. CDR3 nucleotides: TGTGCCAGCAGCTTAAATGTAGCGGGAGTGACCGGGGAGCTGTTTTTT.

This chain links TRBV6-2 or TRBV6-3 with TRBJ2-2; D gene uncertain. The CDR3 is 14 residues long. The V end lost 5 bases, the J end lost 3 bases, and 10 bases lay between the germline ends. CDR1 and CDR2 (germline): MNHEY, SVGEGT. DNA for the CDR3: TGTGCCAGCAGTCTTTACGGTTACACCGGGGAGCTGTTTTTT. It encodes CASSLYGYTGELFF.

The rearrangement uses TRBV6-2 or TRBV6-3 and TRBJ1-2; no clear D. Between the trimmed V and J ends, which lost 2 bases and 6 bases, there was a span of 10 bases. The CDR3 is made up of 13 amino acids. In germline, CDR1 is MNHEY, CDR2 SVGEGT. The CDR3 DNA reads TGTGCCAGCAGTTACGGCACAGCAAATGGCTACACCTTC. It yields the protein CASSYGTANGYTF.

The chain uses TRBV7-8 and TRBJ2-1; 11 bases match TRBD2. CDR1 and CDR2 (germline): SGHVS, FQNEAQ. This CDR3 has 15 residues. V lost 4 bases to trimming and J lost 4 bases; unmatched junction nucleotides: 3. CDR3 region: CASSSLAGGYNEQFF. The CDR3 DNA is TGTGCCAGCAGCTCGCTAGCGGGAGGATACAATGAGCAGTTCTTC.

The V gene is TRBV5-1, the J gene TRBJ2-3; weak D call: TRBD1 (5 bases). This CDR3 spans 17 amino acids. Deletions cut 0 bases from V and 0 bases from J, with 14 bases between. The germline CDR1 and CDR2 sequences are SGHRS and YFSETQ. The CDR3 here is CASSLVAAGRSTDTQYF. The DNA of the CDR3 is TGCGCCAGCAGCTTGGTTGCCGCAGGGCGTAGCACAGATACGCAGTATTTT.

V usage is TRBV25-1 and J usage is TRBJ2-5, with D tentatively TRBD2 (5 bases). V was clipped by 4 bases and J by 8 bases, with 14 bases between them. Germline-derived CDR1 and CDR2 are MGHDK and SYGVNS. The CDR3 runs to 13 residues. Here the CDR3 reads CASSGNKRSTQYF. The CDR3 nucleotides are TGTGCCAGCAGTGGTAATAAGCGGAGTACCCAGTACTTC.

J is TRBJ2-5 and V is TRBV28; D gene ambiguous. Germline CDR1 is MDHEN and CDR2 is SYDVKM. The CDR3 spans 13 residues. With 8 bases removed from V and 1 base from J, the gap between germline ends came to 11 bases. CDR3: CASVGLIQETQYF. In DNA, the CDR3 is TGTGCCAGCGTTGGGCTGATCCAAGAGACCCAGTACTTC. The full variable domain, completed using reference TRBV28 and TRBJ2-5, is DVKVTQSSRYLVKRTGEKVFLECVQDMDHENMFWYRQDPGLGLRLIYFSYDVKMKEKGDIPEGYSVSREKKERFSLILESASTNQTSMYLCASVGLIQETQYFGPGTRLLVL.

This clone was observed a few times. The chain is built from TRBV11-2 and TRBJ1-6; weak D call: TRBD1 (5 bases). V shed 5 bases and J shed 7 bases, with 9 bases lying between them. This CDR3 contains 13 residues. CDR1 SGHAT and CDR2 FQNNGV come from the germline V gene. This CDR3 reads CASSATENSPLHF. The CDR3 DNA is TGTGCCAGCAGCGCGACAGAGAATTCACCCCTCCACTTT.

CDR3 sequence reads: CASSSRAGVNTGELFF. CDR3 sequence (DNA): TGTGCCAGTAGTTCGCGAGCGGGAGTTAACACCGGGGAGCTGTTTTTT. The V call is TRBV19, the J call TRBJ2-2; 8 positions agree with TRBD2. Germline loops: CDR1 LNHDA, CDR2 SQIVND (reference sequence). Trimming removed 5 bases from V and 2 bases from J; junction bases left unmatched: 7. The CDR3 loop spans 16 amino acids.

The CDR3 sequence is CASSPWTGGVKGYTF. CDR3 DNA sequence: TGTGCCAGTAGTCCCTGGACAGGTGGGGTGAAAGGCTACACCTTC. The genes are TRBV19 and TRBJ1-2, with 7 bases fitting TRBD1. The CDR3 covers 15 residues. V was clipped by 5 bases and J by 8 bases; unmatched bases: 14. In germline, CDR1 is LNHDA, CDR2 SQIVND (reference sequence).

This chain uses TRBV9 with TRBJ2-5, with D possibly being TRBD1 or TRBD2 (6 bases each). The V gene's germline CDR1 is SGDLS and CDR2 YYNGEE. The length of the CDR3 is 15 residues. Trimming took off 0 bases at V and 5 bases at J, with 14 bases between the two ends. CDR3 protein: CASSVGDGGRETQYF. CDR3 in DNA: TGTGCCAGCAGCGTAGGTGACGGGGGCCGGGAGACCCAGTACTTC. Supplemented by reference TRBV9 and TRBJ2-5, the full variable domain reads DSGVTQTPKHLITATGQRVTLRCSPRSGDLSVYWYQQSLDQGLQFLIQYYNGEERAKGNILERFSAQQFPDLHSELNLSSLELGDSALYFCASSVGDGGRETQYFGPGTRLLVL.

The chain uses TRBV9 and TRBJ2-2; no definite D call. CDR1 SGDLS and CDR2 YYNGEE come from the germline V gene. This CDR3 contains 14 residues. Trimming removed 0 bases at V and 6 bases at J, with 9 bases between. The chain's CDR3 is CASSVEGWAGELFF. CDR3 nucleotides: TGTGCCAGCAGCGTAGAAGGGTGGGCCGGGGAGCTGTTTTTT.